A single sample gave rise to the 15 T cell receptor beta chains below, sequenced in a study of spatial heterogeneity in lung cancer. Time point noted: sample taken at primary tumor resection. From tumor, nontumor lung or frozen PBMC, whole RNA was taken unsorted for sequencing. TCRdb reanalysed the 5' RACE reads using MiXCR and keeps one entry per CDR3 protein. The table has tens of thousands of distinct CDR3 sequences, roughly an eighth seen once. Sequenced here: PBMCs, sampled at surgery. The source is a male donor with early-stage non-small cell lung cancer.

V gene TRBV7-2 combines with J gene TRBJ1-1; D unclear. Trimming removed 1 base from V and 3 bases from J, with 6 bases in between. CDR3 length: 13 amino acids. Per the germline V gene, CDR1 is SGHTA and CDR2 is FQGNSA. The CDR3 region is CASSLVEDTEAFF. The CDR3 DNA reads TGTGCCAGCAGCTTAGTCGAGGACACTGAAGCTTTCTTT.

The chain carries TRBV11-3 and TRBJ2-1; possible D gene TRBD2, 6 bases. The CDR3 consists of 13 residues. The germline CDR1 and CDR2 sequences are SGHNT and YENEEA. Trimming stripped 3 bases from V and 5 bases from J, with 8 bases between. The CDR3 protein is CASSLGLNNEQFF. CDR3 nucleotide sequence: TGTGCCAGCAGCTTGGGACTTAACAATGAGCAGTTCTTC. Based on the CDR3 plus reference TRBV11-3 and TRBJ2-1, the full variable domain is EAGVVQSPRYKIIEKKQPVAFWCNPISGHNTLYWYLQNLGQGPELLIRYENEEAVDDSQLPKDRFSAERLKGVDSTLKIQPAELGDSAVYLCASSLGLNNEQFFGPGTRLTVL.

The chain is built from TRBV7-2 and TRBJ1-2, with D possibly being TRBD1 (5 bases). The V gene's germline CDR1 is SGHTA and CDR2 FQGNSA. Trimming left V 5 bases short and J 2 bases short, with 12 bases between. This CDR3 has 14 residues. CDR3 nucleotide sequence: TGTGCCAGCAGCCTAGGGACGTTGAACTATGGCTACACCTTC. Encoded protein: CASSLGTLNYGYTF.

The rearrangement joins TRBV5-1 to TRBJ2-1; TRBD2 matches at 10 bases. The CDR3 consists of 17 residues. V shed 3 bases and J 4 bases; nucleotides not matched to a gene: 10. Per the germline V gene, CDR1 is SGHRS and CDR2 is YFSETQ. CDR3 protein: CASSSMPGTSVYNEQFF. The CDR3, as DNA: TGCGCCAGCAGCTCGATGCCCGGGACTAGCGTATACAATGAGCAGTTCTTC.

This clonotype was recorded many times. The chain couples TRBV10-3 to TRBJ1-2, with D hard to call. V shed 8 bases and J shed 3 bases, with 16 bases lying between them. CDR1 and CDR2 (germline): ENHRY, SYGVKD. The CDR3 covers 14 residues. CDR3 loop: CAILKTNRDYGYTF. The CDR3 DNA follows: TGTGCCATCCTAAAAACAAACCGGGACTATGGCTACACCTTC.

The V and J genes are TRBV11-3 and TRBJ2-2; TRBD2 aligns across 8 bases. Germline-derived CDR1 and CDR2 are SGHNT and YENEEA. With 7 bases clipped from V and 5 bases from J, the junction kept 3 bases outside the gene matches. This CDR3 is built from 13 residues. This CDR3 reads CASKRGRTGELFF. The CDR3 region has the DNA TGTGCCAGCAAGCGGGGGAGAACCGGGGAGCTGTTTTTT.

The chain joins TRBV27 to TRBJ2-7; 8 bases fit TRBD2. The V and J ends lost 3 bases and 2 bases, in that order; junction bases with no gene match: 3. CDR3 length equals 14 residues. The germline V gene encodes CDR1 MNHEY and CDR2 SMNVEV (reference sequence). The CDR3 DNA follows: TGTGCCAGCAGTTTTAGCGGGATGGCCTACGAGCAGTACTTC. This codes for CASSFSGMAYEQYF.

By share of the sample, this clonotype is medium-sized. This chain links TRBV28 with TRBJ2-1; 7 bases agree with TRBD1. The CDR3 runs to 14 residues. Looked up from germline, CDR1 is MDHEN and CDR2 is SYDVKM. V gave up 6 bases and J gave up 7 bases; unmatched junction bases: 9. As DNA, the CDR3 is TGTGCCAGCAGCCCGGGACAGCAGCCGAATGAGCAGTTCTTC. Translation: CASSPGQQPNEQFF. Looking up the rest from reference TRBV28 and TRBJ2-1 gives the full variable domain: DVKVTQSSRYLVKRTGEKVFLECVQDMDHENMFWYRQDPGLGLRLIYFSYDVKMKEKGDIPEGYSVSREKKERFSLILESASTNQTSMYLCASSPGQQPNEQFFGPGTRLTVL.

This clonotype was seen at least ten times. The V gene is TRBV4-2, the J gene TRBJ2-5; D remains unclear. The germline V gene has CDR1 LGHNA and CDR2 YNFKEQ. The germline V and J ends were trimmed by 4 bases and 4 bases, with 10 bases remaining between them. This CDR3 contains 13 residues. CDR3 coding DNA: TGTGCCAGCAGCCCACCGACGGGAGAGACCCAGTACTTC. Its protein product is CASSPPTGETQYF.

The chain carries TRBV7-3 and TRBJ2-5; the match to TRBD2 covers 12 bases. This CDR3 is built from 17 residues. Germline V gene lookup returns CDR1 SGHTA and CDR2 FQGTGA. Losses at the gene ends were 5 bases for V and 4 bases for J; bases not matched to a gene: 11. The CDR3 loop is CASSPHGLAGNGETQYF. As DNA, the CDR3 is TGTGCCAGCAGCCCCCACGGACTAGCGGGAAACGGAGAGACCCAGTACTTC.

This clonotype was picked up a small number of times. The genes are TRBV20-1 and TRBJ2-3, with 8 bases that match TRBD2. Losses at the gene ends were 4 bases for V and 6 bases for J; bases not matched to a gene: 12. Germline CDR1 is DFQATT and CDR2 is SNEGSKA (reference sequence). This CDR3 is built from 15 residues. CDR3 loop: CSAIWAAGESDTQYF. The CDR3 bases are TGCAGTGCTATCTGGGCAGCGGGAGAATCGGATACGCAGTATTTT.

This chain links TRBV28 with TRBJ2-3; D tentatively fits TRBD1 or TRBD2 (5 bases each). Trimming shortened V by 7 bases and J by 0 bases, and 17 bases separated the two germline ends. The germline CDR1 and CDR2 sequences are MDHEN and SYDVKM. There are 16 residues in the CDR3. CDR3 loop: CASIPPGTQSTDTQYF. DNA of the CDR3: TGTGCCAGCATCCCACCCGGGACCCAGAGCACAGATACGCAGTATTTT.

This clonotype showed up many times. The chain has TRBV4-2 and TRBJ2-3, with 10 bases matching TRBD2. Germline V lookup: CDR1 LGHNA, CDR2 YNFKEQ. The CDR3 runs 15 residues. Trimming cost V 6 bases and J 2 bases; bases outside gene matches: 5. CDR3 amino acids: CASSLAGGLTDTQYF. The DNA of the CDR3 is TGTGCCAGCAGTTTAGCGGGAGGCCTCACAGATACGCAGTATTTT.

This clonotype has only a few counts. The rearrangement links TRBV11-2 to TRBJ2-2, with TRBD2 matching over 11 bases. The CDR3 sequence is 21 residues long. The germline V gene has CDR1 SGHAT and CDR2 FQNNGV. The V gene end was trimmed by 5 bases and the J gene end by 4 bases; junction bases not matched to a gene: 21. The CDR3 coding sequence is TGTGCCAGCAGCCCCGTGAGAGGGTCGGCCCTGGGACTAGCGGTCACCGGGGAGCTGTTTTTT. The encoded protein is CASSPVRGSALGLAVTGELFF.

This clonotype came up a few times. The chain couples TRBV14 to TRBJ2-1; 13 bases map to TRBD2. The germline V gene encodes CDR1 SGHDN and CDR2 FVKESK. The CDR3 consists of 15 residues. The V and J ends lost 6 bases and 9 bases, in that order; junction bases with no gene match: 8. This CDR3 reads CASRRTSGSLGEQFF. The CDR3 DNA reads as TGTGCCAGCAGGCGGACTAGCGGGAGCCTGGGTGAGCAGTTCTTC.